This T cell receptor (beta chain) was documented in a study of CD8+ T cells in alopecia areata. CDR1 and CDR2 (germline): SEHNR, FQNEAQ (reference sequence). The CDR3 consists of 15 residues. V gave up 0 bases and J gave up 4 bases, with 12 bases separating them. Study conclusions and caveats: Especially in alopecia totalis/universalis, lesional scalp showed greater clonality than normal scalp did. Alphabeta T cells residing in normal skin are also sequenced in scalp samples.

In each case, RNA was isolated and then reverse transcribed into cDNA as the sequencing template. Using immunoSEQ multiplex PCR, the repertoire was profiled, and TCRdb retains in-frame clones only, with some absent. The repertoire holds about 3,600 clones, with about 71% as singletons. In regard to this clone: Its antigen is unknown.

The receptor was isolated from a human donor in good health. This chain connects TRBV7-9 to TRBJ2-5, with D perhaps assigned TRBD1 or TRBD2 (5 bases each). The material sequenced was skin. DNA for the CDR3: TGTGCCAGCAGCTTAGCACTGAGGGGTGCAGAGACCCAGTACTTC. It codes for CASSLALRGAETQYF.